The 9 T cell receptor beta chains in this list originate from one sample, sequenced in a study of T cell responses to AZD1222 COVID-19 vaccine. Using immunoSEQ multiplex PCR, the repertoire was profiled, and TCRdb retains in-frame clones only, with some absent. The top ten hold around 3% of the sample, which has 150,000 or so clones, around nine tenths seen once. Sequenced material: peripheral blood, taken on day 0 of AZD1222 vaccination. The origin of the receptors is an adult in good health.

V and J are TRBV7-8 and TRBJ1-6; TRBD1 might be the D (6 bases). The CDR3 runs 16 residues. Trimming shortened V by 0 bases and J by 1 base, and 7 bases separated the two germline ends. CDR1 SGHVS and CDR2 FQNEAQ come from the germline V gene. CDR3 sequence reads: CASSLAGTSYNSPLHF. The CDR3 bases are TGTGCCAGCAGCTTAGCCGGGACATCCTATAATTCACCCCTCCACTTT.

The count of this clone is one. This chain joins TRBV10-3 and TRBJ2-7; 10 bases fit TRBD2. This CDR3 region has 18 residues. CDR1 ENHRY and CDR2 SYGVKD come from the germline V gene. After removal of 0 bases from V and 9 bases from J, the junction contained 17 bases not matched to a gene. The DNA of the CDR3 is TGTGCCATCAGTGAGTCGACTCAGGCTAGCGGGAGCGCTTTGGGGCAGTACTTC. This encodes CAISESTQASGSALGQYF.

V gene TRBV5-1 combines with J gene TRBJ2-5; unclear D gene. CDR1 and CDR2 from the germline V gene are SGHRS and YFSETQ. The CDR3 is 12 residues long. V was pared by 3 bases and J by 5 bases, with 8 bases between. The CDR3 here is CASSWAGETQYF. The CDR3 nucleotides are TGCGCCAGCAGCTGGGCTGGGGAGACCCAGTACTTC.

This clone has just one count. V and J are TRBV12-2 and TRBJ1-2; the table's D call, TRBD1, has no DNA check behind it. TRBV12-2 is deemed a pseudogene. The CDR3 has 14 residues. Written as DNA, the CDR3 is TGTGCAAGTCGCCATGACAGGGAAGGTTATGGCTACACCTTC. Translation gives CASRHDREGYGYTF.

The DNA of the CDR3 is TGTGCCAGCAGCAGGGACCTTTTAGATACGCAGTATTTT. Its translation is CASSRDLLDTQYF. The J gene is TRBJ2-3, the V gene TRBV6-5; D tentatively fits TRBD1 or TRBD2 (5 bases each). Trimming shortened V by 6 bases and J by 5 bases, and 12 bases separated the two germline ends. Looked up from germline, CDR1 is MNHEY and CDR2 is SVGAGI. The CDR3 has 13 residues.

The sample holds one count of this clone. CDR3 sequence: CASSPRDSLYGYTF. CDR3 coding DNA: TGTGCCAGCAGCCCCCGGGACAGTCTATATGGCTACACCTTC. The chain uses TRBV11-2 and TRBJ1-2; 7 positions match TRBD1. V was clipped by 5 bases and J by 5 bases; unmatched bases: 8. Germline loops: CDR1 SGHAT, CDR2 FQNNGV. The length of the CDR3 is 14 residues.

This chain joins TRBV2 and TRBJ1-1; D may be TRBD1 (5 bases). CDR3 length: 13 amino acids. The germline V gene has CDR1 SNHLY and CDR2 FYNNEI. Between the trimmed V and J ends, which lost 5 bases and 7 bases, there was a span of 14 bases. CDR3 in amino acids: CASSSTPGGEAFF. CDR3 nucleotides: TGTGCCAGCAGTTCGACCCCGGGGGGTGAAGCTTTCTTT.

The rearrangement uses TRBV6-5 and TRBJ1-1, with 7 bases fitting TRBD1. CDR1 MNHEY and CDR2 SVGAGI come from the germline V gene. Trimming cost V 4 bases and J 3 bases; bases outside gene matches: 8. The CDR3 has 15 residues. CDR3 sequence (DNA): TGTGCCAGCAGTTTAACAGGGGACAGATACACTGAAGCTTTCTTT. It codes for CASSLTGDRYTEAFF.

The rearrangement uses TRBV5-1 and TRBJ2-7; 8 nucleotides align to TRBD1. J gave up 2 bases and V 0 bases, and 4 bases lay outside the gene matches. CDR1 and CDR2 (germline): SGHRS, YFSETQ. The CDR3 runs to 15 residues. This chain's CDR3 is CASSLGRGLPYEQYF. Here the CDR3 DNA reads TGCGCCAGCAGCTTGGGCAGGGGGCTACCCTACGAGCAGTACTTC.